This T cell receptor beta chain was sequenced in a study of blood T cell repertoires in COVID-19. About the study: Acute and convalescent COVID-19 specimens originated in the United States, Italy and Spain. From T cells, B-cell-depleted T cells, or PBMCs came the material, which was cDNA or gDNA.

In the original workflow: Scientists estimated how many nucleated cells there were by amplifying reference gene primers. Assay used: immunoSEQ multiplex PCR; TCRdb lists only in-frame clones, some missing. D and trimming come from the DNA, and the V and J calls and clone size come from that table. This sample has about 81,000 clones; around 89% occur once, and the top ten carry roughly an eighth. Trimming shortened V by 6 bases and J by 9 bases, and 18 bases separated the two germline ends. CDR1 is MNHEY, CDR2 SVGAGI, per germline. CDR3 length: 14 residues. The chain combines TRBV6-5 with TRBJ2-4, with D possibly being TRBD1 (5 bases). The sample was peripheral blood. The source is a man between 65 and 80 years old with active or convalescent COVID-19. The chain's CDR3 is CASSRTQGSTIQYF. The CDR3 region has the DNA TGTGCCAGCAGCCGGACCCAGGGTTCGACCATTCAGTACTTC.